This is a list of T cell receptor beta chains from one sample in a study of control samples from healthy donors and cancer patients. The protocol was immunoSEQ multiplex PCR, while the TCRdb copy is restricted to in-frame clones and leaves out a portion. Among around 190,000 clones listed, around nine tenths were seen once. Source material: blood. Every receptor here comes from a man younger than 45 in good health. The CDR3 runs from the conserved cysteine through the conserved F or W. A D gene is named only where the DNA matches it firmly. Not all rows give a size; the values are once, few, many and, for expanded clones, a class.

CDR3 DNA: TGTGCCAGCAGCCCCCAAAATCAGCCCCAGCATTTT; CDR3 protein: CASSPQNQPQHF; J gene: TRBJ1-5; D gene: NA; V gene: TRBV7-8; clone size: few
CDR3 DNA: TGTGCCAGCAGCTCCGTGGGCATATACTCTGGAAACACCATATATTTT; CDR3 protein: CASSSVGIYSGNTIYF; J gene: TRBJ1-3; D gene: NA; V gene: TRBV7-9; clone size: NA
CDR3 DNA: TGTGCCAGTACGTACGAGCAGTACTTC; CDR3 protein: CASTYEQYF; J gene: TRBJ2-7; D gene: NA; V gene: TRBV19; clone size: NA
CDR3 DNA: TGCGCCAGCAGCGCTAGGACAGGGAACACTGAAGCTTTCTTT; CDR3 protein: CASSARTGNTEAFF; J gene: TRBJ1-1; D gene: TRBD1; V gene: TRBV5-1; clone size: NA
CDR3 DNA: TGTGCCAGCAGCTTAAACAGAGTCTCTGGGGCCAACGTCCTGACTTTC; CDR3 protein: CASSLNRVSGANVLTF; J gene: TRBJ2-6; D gene: NA; V gene: TRBV7-9; clone size: NA
CDR3 DNA: TGTGCCAGCAGCGTCAGGGGGTGGGACTCCTACAATGAGCAGTTCTTC; CDR3 protein: CASSVRGWDSYNEQFF; J gene: TRBJ2-1; D gene: TRBD1; V gene: TRBV13; clone size: NA
CDR3 DNA: TGTGCCAGCAGCCTACAGGGGGCGGACACCATATATTTT; CDR3 protein: CASSLQGADTIYF; J gene: TRBJ1-3; D gene: TRBD1; V gene: TRBV5-4; clone size: few
CDR3 DNA: TGCAGCGTTAGGCAGGGTTTGCACGCTGAAGCTTTCTTT; CDR3 protein: CSVRQGLHAEAFF; J gene: TRBJ1-1; D gene: NA; V gene: TRBV29-1; clone size: NA
CDR3 DNA: TGTGCCAGCAGTTATATAACCGGGACAGCCCAAGGCTACACCTTC; CDR3 protein: CASSYITGTAQGYTF; J gene: TRBJ1-2; D gene: TRBD1; V gene: TRBV6-2/TRBV6-3; clone size: NA
CDR3 DNA: TGCGCCAGCAGCTCGACAGGAGCACGACAGGAGACCCAGTACTTC; CDR3 protein: CASSSTGARQETQYF; J gene: TRBJ2-5; D gene: NA; V gene: TRBV5-1; clone size: NA
CDR3 DNA: TGTGCCAGCAGCTTGGAGAGGGGAAATGAGCAGTTCTTC; CDR3 protein: CASSLERGNEQFF; J gene: TRBJ2-1; D gene: NA; V gene: TRBV5-4; clone size: NA
CDR3 DNA: NA; CDR3 protein: CASSSSEGYTF; J gene: TRBJ1-2; D gene: NA; V gene: TRBV27; clone size: NA
CDR3 DNA: TGTGCCACCAGCAGAGATAGTGACAGGGGCACTGAAGCTTTCTTT; CDR3 protein: CATSRDSDRGTEAFF; J gene: TRBJ1-1; D gene: TRBD1; V gene: TRBV15; clone size: NA
CDR3 DNA: TGTGCCAGCAGCCCTAGGCCCAGGGCGGACTATGGCTACACCTTC; CDR3 protein: CASSPRPRADYGYTF; J gene: TRBJ1-2; D gene: NA; V gene: TRBV5-4; clone size: NA
CDR3 DNA: TGTGCCAGCACCCTAGGGGAGGCGCAGGGAGAAAAACTGTTTTTT; CDR3 protein: CASTLGEAQGEKLFF; J gene: TRBJ1-4; D gene: NA; V gene: TRBV7-9; clone size: NA
CDR3 DNA: TGTGCCAGTAGTATTCGAGGACTAGCGTTTGATACGCAGTATTTT; CDR3 protein: CASSIRGLAFDTQYF; J gene: TRBJ2-3; D gene: TRBD2; V gene: TRBV19; clone size: NA
CDR3 DNA: TGTGCCAGCAGTTATCCAGGGTATGGCGGGGAGCTGTTTTTT; CDR3 protein: CASSYPGYGGELFF; J gene: TRBJ2-2; D gene: NA; V gene: TRBV28; clone size: NA
CDR3 DNA: TGTGCCACCAGTGTCGCCGGGACCTTGAACACCGGGGAGCTGTTTTTT; CDR3 protein: CATSVAGTLNTGELFF; J gene: TRBJ2-2; D gene: NA; V gene: TRBV24-1; clone size: NA